This is a list of T cell receptor beta chains from one sample in a study of graft-versus-host responses after intestinal transplantation. Method: immunoSEQ multiplex PCR; TCRdb's copy keeps in-frame clones and lacks some. The sample contains approximately 14,000 clones, 30% to 40% of which appear only once. Sequences were derived from alloreactive CD8+ T cells from a mixed lymphocyte reaction culture, sampled before intestinal transplant. These receptors all stem from a human patient who received an intestinal transplant. The CDR3 runs from the conserved cysteine through the conserved F or W. Fields, in order: CDR3 protein, CDR3 DNA, J gene, V gene, clone size, D gene, CDR3 length. D genes are given only for firm matches. A row's size may be missing; if present it is once, few, many or a size class.

cdr3_aa: CSVDGVGYNEQFF
cdr3_nt: TGCAGCGTTGATGGGGTCGGGTACAATGAGCAGTTCTTC
j_call: TRBJ2-1
v_call: TRBV29-1
clone_size: few
d_call: NA
cdr3_length: 13

cdr3_aa: CASSLGTSYNEQFF
cdr3_nt: TGTGCCAGCAGCTTAGGGACGTCCTACAATGAGCAGTTCTTC
j_call: TRBJ2-1
v_call: TRBV7-8
clone_size: NA
d_call: NA
cdr3_length: 14

cdr3_aa: CASSPGTRNQPQHF
cdr3_nt: TGTGCCAGCAGCCCCGGGACACGCAATCAGCCCCAGCATTTT
j_call: TRBJ1-5
v_call: TRBV7-3
clone_size: NA
d_call: NA
cdr3_length: 14

cdr3_aa: CASSPQRGGHHEQYF
cdr3_nt: TGTGCCAGCAGCCCCCAGAGGGGGGGCCATCACGAGCAGTACTTC
j_call: TRBJ2-7
v_call: TRBV11-3
clone_size: NA
d_call: NA
cdr3_length: 15

cdr3_aa: CAISESGFGDSNQPQHF
cdr3_nt: TGTGCCATCAGTGAGTCGGGTTTTGGGGATAGCAATCAGCCCCAGCATTTT
j_call: TRBJ1-5
v_call: TRBV10-3
clone_size: few
d_call: NA
cdr3_length: 17

cdr3_aa: CASTPGTLDPYEQYF
cdr3_nt: TGTGCCAGTACTCCCGGGACACTCGACCCCTACGAGCAGTACTTC
j_call: TRBJ2-7
v_call: TRBV19
clone_size: NA
d_call: NA
cdr3_length: 15

cdr3_aa: CVSSLGMERGYNEQFF
cdr3_nt: TGTGTCAGCAGCCTCGGGATGGAGCGTGGCTACAATGAGCAGTTCTTC
j_call: TRBJ2-1
v_call: TRBV9
clone_size: NA
d_call: NA
cdr3_length: 16

cdr3_aa: CASIGDRVAKNIQYF
cdr3_nt: TGTGCCAGCATAGGCGACAGGGTAGCCAAAAACATTCAGTACTTC
j_call: TRBJ2-4
v_call: TRBV2
clone_size: NA
d_call: TRBD1
cdr3_length: 15

cdr3_aa: CASSLDSNYGYTF
cdr3_nt: TGTGCCAGCAGTCTGGACAGTAACTATGGCTACACCTTC
j_call: TRBJ1-2
v_call: TRBV25-1
clone_size: few
d_call: NA
cdr3_length: 13

cdr3_aa: CACARGTGTYEQYF
cdr3_nt: TGCGCCTGCGCAAGAGGCACAGGGACCTACGAGCAGTACTTC
j_call: TRBJ2-7
v_call: TRBV5-1
clone_size: NA
d_call: NA
cdr3_length: 14

cdr3_aa: CASSLEGTGFTEAFF
cdr3_nt: TGTGCCAGCAGCTTAGAAGGGACAGGGTTCACTGAAGCTTTCTTT
j_call: TRBJ1-1
v_call: TRBV7-6
clone_size: medium-sized
d_call: TRBD1
cdr3_length: 15

cdr3_aa: CASSPRLGGRMNTEAFF
cdr3_nt: TGTGCCAGCTCACCCAGACTTGGAGGGAGAATGAACACTGAAGCTTTCTTT
j_call: TRBJ1-1
v_call: TRBV18
clone_size: NA
d_call: NA
cdr3_length: 17

cdr3_aa: CASSLLTDKETQYF
cdr3_nt: TGTGCCAGCAGCTTATTGACGGACAAAGAGACCCAGTACTTC
j_call: TRBJ2-5
v_call: TRBV7-6
clone_size: few
d_call: NA
cdr3_length: 14

cdr3_aa: CASSGHEQFF
cdr3_nt: TGTGCCAGCTCAGGACATGAGCAGTTCTTC
j_call: TRBJ2-1
v_call: TRBV9
clone_size: NA
d_call: NA
cdr3_length: 10

cdr3_aa: CASRLKRETQYF
cdr3_nt: TGTGCCAGCAGACTAAAACGAGAGACCCAGTACTTC
j_call: TRBJ2-5
v_call: TRBV28
clone_size: NA
d_call: NA
cdr3_length: 12

cdr3_aa: CASGGTGWSEQYF
cdr3_nt: TGTGCCAGCGGGGGGACAGGGTGGTCCGAGCAGTACTTC
j_call: TRBJ2-7
v_call: TRBV19
clone_size: once
d_call: TRBD1
cdr3_length: 13

cdr3_aa: CASSFFRSYNEQFF
cdr3_nt: TGTGCCAGCAGTTTTTTCCGGTCGTACAATGAGCAGTTCTTC
j_call: TRBJ2-1
v_call: TRBV28
clone_size: NA
d_call: NA
cdr3_length: 14

cdr3_aa: CASSPGTGSYEQYF
cdr3_nt: TGCGCCAGCAGTCCCGGGACAGGGTCCTACGAGCAGTACTTC
j_call: TRBJ2-7
v_call: TRBV5-1
clone_size: medium-sized
d_call: TRBD1
cdr3_length: 14

cdr3_aa: CSVEGEEIPGELFF
cdr3_nt: TGCAGCGTTGAAGGGGAGGAGATACCCGGGGAGCTGTTTTTT
j_call: TRBJ2-2
v_call: TRBV29-1
clone_size: few
d_call: NA
cdr3_length: 14

cdr3_aa: CASSDLNQPQHF
cdr3_nt: TGTGCCAGCAGTGACCTAAATCAGCCCCAGCATTTT
j_call: TRBJ1-5
v_call: TRBV6-5
clone_size: few
d_call: NA
cdr3_length: 12

cdr3_aa: CASSQETDHPRTDTQYF
cdr3_nt: TGCGCCAGCAGCCAAGAGACGGACCACCCACGCACAGATACGCAGTATTTT
j_call: TRBJ2-3
v_call: TRBV4-1
clone_size: few
d_call: NA
cdr3_length: 17

cdr3_aa: CASSSSEGEGQPQHF
cdr3_nt: TGTGCCAGCAGTTCCTCCGAGGGTGAAGGTCAGCCCCAGCATTTT
j_call: TRBJ1-5
v_call: TRBV13
clone_size: few
d_call: NA
cdr3_length: 15

cdr3_aa: CASSVRGISYEQYF
cdr3_nt: TGTGCCAGCAGTGTGAGGGGGATTTCCTACGAGCAGTACTTC
j_call: TRBJ2-7
v_call: TRBV6-1
clone_size: few
d_call: NA
cdr3_length: 14

cdr3_aa: CASSYGPPPRIYEQYF
cdr3_nt: TGTGCCAGCAGCTACGGGCCTCCGCCGCGGATCTACGAGCAGTACTTC
j_call: TRBJ2-7
v_call: TRBV11-2
clone_size: NA
d_call: NA
cdr3_length: 16

cdr3_aa: CASSSTGGAEGYTF
cdr3_nt: TGTGCCAGCAGCTCAACAGGGGGCGCAGAGGGCTACACCTTC
j_call: TRBJ1-2
v_call: TRBV2
clone_size: NA
d_call: TRBD1
cdr3_length: 14

cdr3_aa: CASGLGLAGGPRDEQFF
cdr3_nt: TGTGCTAGTGGACTCGGACTAGCGGGGGGGCCTAGGGATGAGCAGTTCTTC
j_call: TRBJ2-1
v_call: TRBV12-5
clone_size: NA
d_call: TRBD2
cdr3_length: 17

cdr3_aa: CASSPRGPDETYNEQFF
cdr3_nt: TGTGCCAGCAGCCCCCGGGGGCCCGACGAGACCTACAATGAGCAGTTCTTC
j_call: TRBJ2-1
v_call: TRBV28
clone_size: NA
d_call: NA
cdr3_length: 17

cdr3_aa: CATSREQARGREKLFF
cdr3_nt: TGTGCCACCAGCAGAGAGCAGGCACGAGGTAGAGAAAAACTGTTTTTT
j_call: TRBJ1-4
v_call: TRBV15
clone_size: NA
d_call: NA
cdr3_length: 16

cdr3_aa: CATSRDKGLAGEQFF
cdr3_nt: TGTGCCACCAGCAGAGATAAGGGACTAGCGGGGGAGCAGTTCTTC
j_call: TRBJ2-1
v_call: TRBV15
clone_size: few
d_call: TRBD2
cdr3_length: 15

cdr3_aa: CASSLGFGQFSETQYF
cdr3_nt: TGCGCCAGCAGCTTGGGGTTCGGTCAGTTTAGTGAGACCCAGTACTTC
j_call: TRBJ2-5
v_call: TRBV5-1
clone_size: NA
d_call: NA
cdr3_length: 16

cdr3_aa: CATSRDKGFAQPQHF
cdr3_nt: TGTGCCACCAGCAGAGATAAGGGGTTTGCCCAGCCCCAGCATTTT
j_call: TRBJ1-5
v_call: TRBV15
clone_size: medium-sized
d_call: NA
cdr3_length: 15

cdr3_aa: CASSWPVGRGRTEAFF
cdr3_nt: TGTGCCAGCAGTTGGCCGGTAGGGAGGGGAAGAACTGAAGCTTTCTTT
j_call: TRBJ1-1
v_call: TRBV6-5
clone_size: NA
d_call: NA
cdr3_length: 16

cdr3_aa: CASSLGLGQETQYF
cdr3_nt: TGTGCCAGCAGCTTAGGACTAGGCCAAGAGACCCAGTACTTC
j_call: TRBJ2-5
v_call: TRBV13
clone_size: NA
d_call: NA
cdr3_length: 14

cdr3_aa: CATSRDLGVFTGYTF
cdr3_nt: TGTGCCACCAGCAGAGATTTAGGGGTGTTTACTGGCTACACCTTC
j_call: TRBJ1-2
v_call: TRBV15
clone_size: few
d_call: NA
cdr3_length: 15

cdr3_aa: CASSFFRGDYTEAFF
cdr3_nt: TGTGCCAGCAGCTTTTTCCGTGGAGACTACACTGAAGCTTTCTTT
j_call: TRBJ1-1
v_call: TRBV7-8
clone_size: few
d_call: NA
cdr3_length: 15

cdr3_aa: CASSFEGAGQPQHF
cdr3_nt: TGTGCCAGCAGTTTTGAGGGGGCTGGGCAGCCCCAGCATTTT
j_call: TRBJ1-5
v_call: TRBV27
clone_size: NA
d_call: TRBD1
cdr3_length: 14

cdr3_aa: CASSPGLAYYEQYF
cdr3_nt: TGCGCCAGCAGCCCGGGACTAGCTTATTACGAGCAGTACTTC
j_call: TRBJ2-7
v_call: TRBV4-1
clone_size: few
d_call: TRBD2
cdr3_length: 14

cdr3_aa: CASTLDRVGNTEAFF
cdr3_nt: TGTGCCAGTACCCTCGACAGGGTCGGAAACACTGAAGCTTTCTTT
j_call: TRBJ1-1
v_call: TRBV19
clone_size: NA
d_call: TRBD1
cdr3_length: 15

cdr3_aa: CASSPSEGHYGYTF
cdr3_nt: TGTGCCAGCAGCCCCTCTGAGGGACACTATGGCTACACCTTC
j_call: TRBJ1-2
v_call: TRBV6-6
clone_size: few
d_call: NA
cdr3_length: 14

cdr3_aa: CASSYSMGSSYEQYF
cdr3_nt: TGTGCCAGCAGTTACTCGATGGGGTCCTCCTACGAGCAGTACTTC
j_call: TRBJ2-7
v_call: TRBV6-5
clone_size: few
d_call: NA
cdr3_length: 15

cdr3_aa: CASSQGYSLDSGNTIYF
cdr3_nt: TGCGCCAGCAGCCAAGGTTACTCCTTGGACTCTGGAAACACCATATATTTT
j_call: TRBJ1-3
v_call: TRBV4-1
clone_size: NA
d_call: NA
cdr3_length: 17

cdr3_aa: CASSLRYNEQFF
cdr3_nt: TGTGCCAGCAGCTTACGTTACAATGAGCAGTTCTTC
j_call: TRBJ2-1
v_call: TRBV7-6
clone_size: few
d_call: NA
cdr3_length: 12

cdr3_aa: CASSSHGGPASTDTQYF
cdr3_nt: TGCGCCAGCAGCTCCCACGGTGGGCCTGCGAGCACAGATACGCAGTATTTT
j_call: TRBJ2-3
v_call: TRBV5-1
clone_size: NA
d_call: NA
cdr3_length: 17

cdr3_aa: CASSLNPGPLHEQFF
cdr3_nt: TGTGCCAGCAGCTTAAACCCGGGACCACTCCATGAGCAGTTCTTC
j_call: TRBJ2-1
v_call: TRBV7-9
clone_size: medium-sized
d_call: NA
cdr3_length: 15

cdr3_aa: CASSVDGGNYGYTF
cdr3_nt: TGTGCCAGCAGCGTCGATGGGGGTAACTATGGCTACACCTTC
j_call: TRBJ1-2
v_call: TRBV9
clone_size: few
d_call: NA
cdr3_length: 14

cdr3_aa: CASSFMHEQYF
cdr3_nt: TGTGCCAGCAGCTTTATGCACGAGCAGTACTTC
j_call: TRBJ2-7
v_call: TRBV5-4
clone_size: NA
d_call: NA
cdr3_length: 11

cdr3_aa: CASSLSDRAEAFF
cdr3_nt: TGTGCCAGCAGCTTATCTGACAGGGCTGAAGCTTTCTTT
j_call: TRBJ1-1
v_call: TRBV7-9
clone_size: few
d_call: TRBD1
cdr3_length: 13

cdr3_aa: CASSQTGAGTAPGEQYF
cdr3_nt: TGTGCCAGCAGCCAAACTGGCGCCGGGACCGCCCCCGGCGAGCAGTACTTC
j_call: TRBJ2-7
v_call: TRBV14
clone_size: once
d_call: NA
cdr3_length: 17

cdr3_aa: CATSEPGLAWYEQYF
cdr3_nt: TGTGCCACCAGCGAACCGGGACTAGCATGGTACGAGCAGTACTTC
j_call: TRBJ2-7
v_call: TRBV15
clone_size: NA
d_call: TRBD2
cdr3_length: 15

cdr3_aa: CASSLSSLNEKLFF
cdr3_nt: TGTGCCAGCAGTTTATCGTCCCTGAATGAAAAACTGTTTTTT
j_call: TRBJ1-4
v_call: TRBV27
clone_size: NA
d_call: NA
cdr3_length: 14

cdr3_aa: CASRGQYMNTEAFF
cdr3_nt: TGTGCCAGCAGGGGCCAATATATGAACACTGAAGCTTTCTTT
j_call: TRBJ1-1
v_call: TRBV6-1
clone_size: NA
d_call: NA
cdr3_length: 14

cdr3_aa: CASSLSQFNQPQHF
cdr3_nt: TGTGCCAGCAGTTTATCTCAGTTCAATCAGCCCCAGCATTTT
j_call: TRBJ1-5
v_call: TRBV27
clone_size: few
d_call: NA
cdr3_length: 14

cdr3_aa: CAIADRGILNEQFF
cdr3_nt: TGTGCCATCGCGGACAGGGGTATTCTCAATGAGCAGTTCTTC
j_call: TRBJ2-1
v_call: TRBV27
clone_size: NA
d_call: TRBD1
cdr3_length: 14

cdr3_aa: CASSKGGTYEQYF
cdr3_nt: TGTGCCAGTAGTAAGGGGGGAACCTACGAGCAGTACTTC
j_call: TRBJ2-7
v_call: TRBV19
clone_size: NA
d_call: NA
cdr3_length: 13

cdr3_aa: CASSEGNNEQFF
cdr3_nt: TGTGCCAGCAGCGAGGGGAACAATGAGCAGTTCTTC
j_call: TRBJ2-1
v_call: TRBV11-2
clone_size: NA
d_call: NA
cdr3_length: 12

cdr3_aa: CASCPRGVGGPEAFF
cdr3_nt: TGTGCCAGCTGCCCACGGGGGGTAGGTGGCCCTGAAGCTTTCTTT
j_call: TRBJ1-1
v_call: TRBV6-6
clone_size: medium-sized
d_call: NA
cdr3_length: 15

cdr3_aa: CASSLDGDYNEQFF
cdr3_nt: TGCGCCAGCAGCTTGGACGGAGACTACAATGAGCAGTTCTTC
j_call: TRBJ2-1
v_call: TRBV5-1
clone_size: NA
d_call: NA
cdr3_length: 14

cdr3_aa: CASSPWVRGYGYTF
cdr3_nt: TGTGCCAGCAGTCCGTGGGTCAGGGGATATGGCTACACCTTC
j_call: TRBJ1-2
v_call: TRBV27
clone_size: NA
d_call: NA
cdr3_length: 14

cdr3_aa: CSGLTGDAGELFF
cdr3_nt: TGCAGCGGGTTAACAGGGGACGCCGGGGAGCTGTTTTTT
j_call: TRBJ2-2
v_call: TRBV29-1
clone_size: few
d_call: TRBD1
cdr3_length: 13